This passage covers 24 T cell receptor beta chains from one sample sequenced in a study of T cell responses to AZD1222 COVID-19 vaccine. Generated by immunoSEQ multiplex PCR, the TCRdb table keeps only in-frame clones and is missing some. Here the sample spans 150,000 to 200,000 clones, 80% to 95% being singletons. Here the sequenced sample was peripheral blood, taken on day 0 of AZD1222 vaccination. The receptors derive from an adult in good health.

This CDR3 reads CASSYPDRAYEQYF. CDR3 coding DNA: TGTGCCAGCAGTTACCCGGACAGGGCCTACGAGCAGTACTTC. The chain recombines TRBV6-5 with TRBJ2-7; 8 nucleotides line up with TRBD1. CDR1 and CDR2 (germline): MNHEY, SVGAGI. The CDR3 is made up of 14 amino acids. J was trimmed by 2 bases and V by 2 bases; bases with no gene match: 2.

The chain carries TRBV5-1 and TRBJ1-5, with 11 bases lining up with TRBD1. CDR1 and CDR2 from the germline V gene are SGHRS and YFSETQ. The junction had 7 bases not matched to a gene; V was cut back by 4 bases and J by 4 bases. CDR3 length: 16 amino acids. CDR3 amino acids: CASSQRDRGINQPQHF. In DNA, the CDR3 is TGCGCCAGCAGCCAAAGGGACAGGGGGATTAATCAGCCCCAGCATTTT. Filled out from reference TRBV5-1 and TRBJ1-5, the complete variable domain reads KAGVTQTPRYLIKTRGQQVTLSCSPISGHRSVSWYQQTPGQGLQFLFEYFSETQRNKGNFPGRFSGRQFSNSRSEMNVSTLELGDSALYLCASSQRDRGINQPQHFGDGTRLSIL.

This clone was seen just once. The chain recombines TRBV5-1 with TRBJ2-5, with D tentatively TRBD1 (5 bases). Trimming removed 5 bases at V and 1 base at J, with 12 bases between. This CDR3 has 14 residues. Germline CDR1 and CDR2: SGHRS and YFSETQ. CDR3 amino acids: CASSRSGSQETQYF. The CDR3 DNA reads as TGCGCCAGCAGTCGGTCAGGGTCCCAAGAGACCCAGTACTTC.

As for this clone: One end of the junction varies from germline; a read error may be responsible. This rearrangement joins TRBV11-2 to TRBJ1-1; no clear D gene. The CDR3 has 13 amino acids. The V gene's germline CDR1 is SGHAT and CDR2 FQNNGV. The CDR3 DNA reads as TGTGCCAGCACCTTACGGTTGAACACTGAAGCTTTCTTT. Amino acid sequence: CASTLRLNTEAFF.

V usage is TRBV5-1 and J usage is TRBJ2-2; no clear D gene. The CDR3 extends over 13 amino acids. The V end lost 4 bases, the J end lost 5 bases, and 9 bases lay between the germline ends. In germline, CDR1 is SGHRS, CDR2 YFSETQ. The CDR3 region has the DNA TGCGCCAGCAGCCCAGGTTGGACCGGGGAGCTGTTTTTT. Encoded protein: CASSPGWTGELFF.

The V call is TRBV6-5, the J call TRBJ2-5; no firm D call. The CDR3 totals 13 residues. V was trimmed by 6 bases and J by 4 bases, leaving 12 bases between them. Germline V gives CDR1 MNHEY, CDR2 SVGAGI. This CDR3 is CASSRTPRETQYF. Here the CDR3 DNA reads TGTGCCAGCAGCCGTACCCCCCGAGAGACCCAGTACTTC.

The CDR3 region has the DNA TGTGCCAGCAGTGAAGGGCGGTCCCTCTCCTACAATGAGCAGTTCTTC. As protein: CASSEGRSLSYNEQFF. This chain connects TRBV6-1 to TRBJ2-1; D unresolved. Germline CDR1 is MNHNS and CDR2 is SASEGT. The CDR3 loop spans 16 amino acids. V was clipped by 1 base and J by 0 bases, with 10 bases between them.

V usage is TRBV27 and J usage is TRBJ1-1, with D hard to call. V gave up 4 bases and J gave up 2 bases, with 8 bases separating them. In germline, CDR1 is MNHEY, CDR2 SMNVEV (reference sequence). The CDR3 is made up of 13 amino acids. The CDR3 DNA follows: TGTGCCAGCAGTTCTATATTTAACACTGAAGCTTTCTTT. This codes for CASSSIFNTEAFF.

The chain links TRBV2 to TRBJ1-6, with a weak D call TRBD1 (5 bases). This CDR3 has 15 residues. Looked up from germline, CDR1 is SNHLY and CDR2 is FYNNEI. Trimming pared 3 bases from V and 5 bases from J, leaving 11 bases between. As DNA, the CDR3 is TGTGCCAGCAGTGATAGAGGGGCGAATAATTCACCCCTCCACTTT. Translated: CASSDRGANNSPLHF. The whole variable domain, filled in from reference TRBV2 and TRBJ1-6, reads EPEVTQTPSHQVTQMGQEVILRCVPISNHLYFYWYRQILGQKVEFLVSFYNNEISEKSEIFDDQFSVERPDGSNFTLKIRSTKLEDSAMYFCASSDRGANNSPLHFGNGTRLTVT.

This clone appeared a few times. The chain combines TRBV7-2 with TRBJ1-1; D unresolved. CDR3 length equals 13 residues. Per the germline V gene, CDR1 is SGHTA and CDR2 is FQGNSA. The ends were cut back, 3 bases at V and 1 base at J, with 6 bases in the middle. The CDR3 sequence: CASSFGWNTEAFF. The CDR3 nucleotides read TGTGCCAGCAGCTTTGGATGGAACACTGAAGCTTTCTTT.

This clone was counted a single time. CDR3 sequence: CASSAQGTNYGYTF. The DNA of the CDR3 is TGTGCCAGCAGTGCGCAGGGCACGAACTATGGCTACACCTTC. The chain recombines TRBV2 with TRBJ1-2; tentatively, D is TRBD1 (5 bases). There are 14 residues in the CDR3. V was shortened by 4 bases and J by 2 bases, with 11 bases between the two germline ends. Germline values: CDR1 SNHLY, CDR2 FYNNEI.

This clone was recorded a few times. The chain combines TRBV27 with TRBJ2-1; perhaps TRBD1 as D (7 bases). CDR3 length equals 16 residues. V shed 6 bases and J shed 0 bases, with 15 bases lying between them. Germline V lookup: CDR1 MNHEY, CDR2 SMNVEV (reference sequence). For the CDR3, the DNA is TGTGCCAGCAGCCCCCAGGGGGGTTACTCCTACAATGAGCAGTTCTTC. This codes for CASSPQGGYSYNEQFF.

The V call is TRBV6-5, the J call TRBJ1-1; D is unresolved. V was pared by 5 bases and J by 7 bases, with 17 bases between. Germline V CDR1 and CDR2: MNHEY, SVGAGI. This CDR3 spans 14 amino acids. The CDR3, as DNA: TGTGCCAGCAGTCCGGACCCTTTAGATAGTGAAGCTTTCTTT. Its translation is CASSPDPLDSEAFF.

In DNA, the CDR3 is TGTGCCAGCAGTATCGGATCTGCGGGCAATCAGCCCCAGCATTTT. It encodes CASSIGSAGNQPQHF. The rearrangement joins TRBV6-6 to TRBJ1-5; D not resolved. The CDR3 runs to 15 residues. Trimming stripped 5 bases from V and 2 bases from J, with 13 bases between. From germline, CDR1 is MNHNY and CDR2 SVGAGI (reference sequence).

The V call is TRBV2, the J call TRBJ1-2, with 9 bases that match TRBD1. After removal of 6 bases from V and 6 bases from J, the junction contained 5 bases not matched to a gene. Germline CDR1 and CDR2: SNHLY and FYNNEI. CDR3 length: 13 residues. The DNA of the CDR3 is TGTGCCAGCAGGCCGGACAGGGGTGATGGCTACACCTTC. Translation gives CASRPDRGDGYTF.

CDR3 sequence: CASSQLLQETQYF. The CDR3 DNA sequence: TGTGCCAGCAGCCAACTGTTACAAGAGACCCAGTACTTC. The J gene is TRBJ2-5, the V gene TRBV3-1 (or the pseudogene TRBV3-2), with unresolved D. The CDR3 spans 13 residues. V dropped 2 bases and J dropped 2 bases, with 6 bases sitting between them. Germline V gene lookup returns CDR1 LGHDT and CDR2 YNNKEL (reference sequence).

This sequence joins TRBV3-1 (or the pseudogene TRBV3-2) and TRBJ2-2; TRBD1 matches at 8 bases. Germline CDR1 is LGHDT and CDR2 is YNNKEL (reference sequence). The CDR3 covers 15 residues. The trim removed 2 bases at V and 4 bases at J, leaving 3 bases unmatched. CDR3 DNA: TGTGCCAGCAGCCAACAGGGGGCTGGCACCGGGGAGCTGTTTTTT. This codes for CASSQQGAGTGELFF.

This clone was seen only once. V gene TRBV5-1 combines with J gene TRBJ2-7, with a weak D call TRBD2 (6 bases). V was cut by 0 bases and J by 4 bases, with 17 bases left in between. This CDR3 comprises 16 residues. The V gene's germline CDR1 is SGHRS and CDR2 YFSETQ. CDR3 nucleotide sequence: TGCGCCAGCAGCTTGGGCGGACTCGAAGCGGGTTACGAGCAGTACTTC. Encoded protein: CASSLGGLEAGYEQYF.

The rearrangement links TRBV6-5 to TRBJ2-3, with D maybe TRBD2 (6 bases). The CDR3 has 15 amino acids. The V end lost 7 bases, the J end lost 0 bases, and 14 bases lay between the germline ends. Per germline, CDR1 MNHEY and CDR2 SVGAGI. The CDR3 region is CASKRAGSSTDTQYF. CDR3 coding DNA: TGTGCCAGCAAACGGGCGGGGAGTAGCACAGATACGCAGTATTTT.

The chain employs TRBV2 and TRBJ2-5, with 10 bases aligning to TRBD2. V lost 5 bases and J lost 1; bases outside the gene matches: 7. Looked up from germline, CDR1 is SNHLY and CDR2 is FYNNEI. The CDR3 covers 16 residues. DNA for the CDR3: TGTGCCAGCAGTCCCGGGGTAGCGGGGGGCCAAGAGACCCAGTACTTC. This gives the protein CASSPGVAGGQETQYF.

The chain carries TRBV11-2 and TRBJ2-7, with D possibly TRBD1 on 5 matching bases. This CDR3 is 16 amino acids long. Trimming cost V 1 base and J 2 bases, with 15 bases left between them. CDR1 and CDR2 from the germline V gene are SGHAT and FQNNGV. CDR3 sequence (DNA): TGTGCCAGCAGCTTAGGTGGGGCAGGTACACCCTACGAGCAGTACTTC. It codes for CASSLGGAGTPYEQYF.

A single count supports this clone. The rearrangement uses TRBV11-2 and TRBJ1-2, with D perhaps TRBD1 (6 bases). This CDR3 is built from 13 residues. Germline V gene lookup returns CDR1 SGHAT and CDR2 FQNNGV. V was trimmed by 6 bases and J by 9 bases, leaving 17 bases between them. In nucleotides, the CDR3 is TGTGCCAGCAGTTTCCCGCAGGGGTTGAGCTACACCTTC. Translated: CASSFPQGLSYTF.

This clone was seen once. The J gene is TRBJ2-3, the V gene TRBV10-2; TRBD2 is a possible D gene (5 bases). Per germline, CDR1 WSHSY and CDR2 SAAADI. The CDR3 covers 14 residues. V was trimmed by 3 bases and J by 9 bases, leaving 16 bases between them. This CDR3 is CASSDVGLGGTQYF. The CDR3 DNA sequence: TGCGCCAGCAGTGATGTAGGGCTCGGCGGGACGCAGTATTTT.

The chain employs TRBV28 and TRBJ2-2; 8 bases are shared with TRBD2. The V gene end was trimmed by 3 bases and the J gene end by 6 bases; junction bases not matched to a gene: 6. Germline loops: CDR1 MDHEN, CDR2 SYDVKM. The CDR3 contains 15 residues. CDR3 DNA sequence: TGTGCCAGCAGTTTTTGGGGAGCGGGGGCCGGGGAGCTGTTTTTT. Translating gives CASSFWGAGAGELFF.